This TCR beta chain was identified in a study of beta chain features in type 1 diabetes. Across the whole study: All of the samples together had around 110,000,000 sorted cells examined. Study-wide results and limits: For patients, the naive, central memory and Treg TCRB repertoires appeared more alike than for healthy donors. Researchers report that Type 1 diabetes patients had moderately but significantly shorter TCRB CDR3s across all four CD4+ subsets.

This clone was seen a handful of times. The antigen remains undetermined. At one of its ends the junction is not consistent with the germline gene, which may arise from a read error. Via the markers CD45RO/CCR7/CD25/CD127/CD95/CD27, stem cell-like memory, regulatory, central memory and naive CD4+ cells were sorted. Every isolated RNA sample was fully reverse transcribed, so sequencing captured expressed TCRB transcripts. The average read count of naive, central memory and regulatory T cell samples was around 3.8 million. Produced via immunoSEQ multiplex PCR; TCRdb's table is partial and in-frame only. This repertoire shows roughly 400,000 clones, around 10% found once; its top ten account for 0.55% to 0.75%. CDR3 length: 14 amino acids. The germline CDR1 and CDR2 sequences are GTSNPN and SVGIG (reference sequence).

The sequence derives from a man aged 25-40 years with type 1 diabetes. Sequencing was performed on central memory CD4+ T cells from blood. J is TRBJ2-3 and V is TRBV30; TRBD2 agrees at 13 bases. This CDR3 is CAWSARRTSGGEHF. CDR3 bases: TGTGCCTGGAGTGCGAGACGGACTAGCGGGGGCGAACATTTT.